These 16 T cell receptor beta chains were sequenced from one sample in a study of identifying expanded T cells in peripheral blood. This table comes from immunoSEQ multiplex PCR, and its TCRdb copy is limited to in-frame clones, with some not included. This table holds under 110,000 clones, 70% to 90% found once. Sequenced material: blood. These receptors came from a person aged 18 to 75 in good health.

J is TRBJ2-7 and V is TRBV5-1; D perhaps matches TRBD1 (6 bases). The CDR3 consists of 13 residues. V was pared by 1 base and J by 5 bases, with 10 bases between. Germline V gene data show CDR1 as SGHRS and CDR2 as YFSETQ. DNA of the CDR3: TGCGCCAGCAGCTTGACAGGGCGCCACGAGCAGTACTTC. Translation: CASSLTGRHEQYF.

This chain uses TRBV6-5 with TRBJ1-1, with 7 bases identical to TRBD1. This CDR3 has 13 residues. V shed 7 bases, J shed 0 bases, and the junction held 2 bases outside the gene matches. Germline V gene sequence: CDR1 MNHEY, CDR2 SVGAGI. In nucleotides, the CDR3 is TGTGCCAGCACGACAGGGTTGAACACTGAAGCTTTCTTT. Its protein product is CASTTGLNTEAFF.

V usage is TRBV6-4 and J usage is TRBJ2-1, with D perhaps matching TRBD1 (6 bases). The CDR3 is made up of 14 amino acids. Trimming removed 5 bases from V and 4 bases from J, with 12 bases in between. Germline lookup yields CDR1 MRHNA and CDR2 SNTAGT. This CDR3 reads CASSSGQGYNEQFF. The DNA of the CDR3 is TGTGCCAGCAGTTCGGGGCAGGGGTACAATGAGCAGTTCTTC.

This chain links TRBV6-1 with TRBJ2-5, with a possible D match to TRBD1 (5 bases). The CDR3 loop spans 17 amino acids. V gave up 0 bases and J gave up 5 bases, with 19 bases separating them. Germline V CDR1 and CDR2: MNHNS, SASEGT. CDR3 region: CASSEALQGSRRETQYF. DNA of the CDR3: TGTGCCAGCAGTGAAGCGCTTCAGGGCAGCCGACGGGAGACCCAGTACTTC.

The chain joins TRBV4-2 to TRBJ2-7; 9 nucleotides match TRBD1. Per germline, CDR1 LGHNA and CDR2 YNFKEQ. CDR3 length: 14 residues. V trimming: 3 bases; J trimming: 2 bases; junction bases outside the gene matches: 2. The CDR3 is CASSQDRGAYEQYF. In nucleotides, the CDR3 is TGTGCCAGCAGCCAGGACAGGGGAGCCTACGAGCAGTACTTC.

The sample holds one count of this clone. This CDR3 reads CASSPGPSEHEQYF. In DNA, the CDR3 is TGTGCCAGCAGCCCGGGGCCCAGCGAGCACGAGCAGTACTTC. This sequence joins TRBV7-2 and TRBJ2-7; D may match TRBD1 or TRBD2 (5 bases each). Per germline, CDR1 SGHTA and CDR2 FQGNSA. Trimming stripped 5 bases from V and 5 bases from J, with 16 bases between. The CDR3 covers 14 residues.

The rearrangement links TRBV15 to TRBJ1-5, with 7 positions matching TRBD1. The CDR3 loop spans 16 amino acids. Per the germline V gene, CDR1 is LNHNV and CDR2 is YYDKDF (reference sequence). Losses at the gene ends were 4 bases for V and 3 bases for J; bases not matched to a gene: 9. CDR3 loop: CATSNLQGQVNQPQHF. The DNA for the CDR3 is TGTGCCACCAGCAACTTACAGGGGCAGGTCAATCAGCCCCAGCATTTT.

In this sample, this clone turned up a few times. V is TRBV29-1 and J is TRBJ1-1, with 8 bases aligning to TRBD1. This CDR3 comprises 12 residues. Germline assignment: CDR1 SQVTM and CDR2 ANQGSEA. With 7 bases clipped from V and 4 bases from J, the junction kept 5 bases outside the gene matches. Written as DNA, the CDR3 is TGCAGCGCCGGACAGGGCCTCACTGAAGCTTTCTTT. This encodes CSAGQGLTEAFF. Variable domain in full (rest from reference TRBV29-1 and TRBJ1-1): SAVISQKPSRDICQRGTSLTIQCQVDSQVTMMFWYRQQPGQSLTLIATANQGSEATYESGFVIDKFPISRPNLTFSTLTVSNMSPEDSSIYLCSAGQGLTEAFFGQGTRLTVV.

CDR3 protein: CASSLGQNYEQYF. For the CDR3, the DNA is TGTGCCAGCAGCCTGGGACAGAACTACGAGCAGTACTTC. V and J are TRBV5-6 and TRBJ2-7, with 7 bases identical to TRBD1. Germline CDR1 is SGHDT and CDR2 is YYEEEE. This CDR3 is built from 13 residues. V was clipped by 4 bases and J by 3 bases; unmatched bases: 4.

The chain has TRBV10-3 and TRBJ2-2; D is undetermined. The germline gives CDR1 ENHRY, CDR2 SYGVKD. Trimming took 6 bases from V and 0 from J, leaving 14 bases between them. The CDR3 is made up of 16 amino acids. The CDR3 region has the DNA TGTGCCATCAGCATGCATGGGGATTCGAACACCGGGGAGCTGTTTTTT. It encodes CAISMHGDSNTGELFF.

The chain joins TRBV20-1 to TRBJ1-1; TRBD1 matches 7 bases. This CDR3 spans 11 amino acids. The junction had 6 bases not matched to a gene; V was cut back by 7 bases and J by 7 bases. CDR1 is DFQATT and CDR2 is SNEGSKA in the germline V gene (reference sequence). CDR3 nucleotides: TGCAGTGTCACCAGGGGGGATGAAGCTTTCTTT. Its translation: CSVTRGDEAFF.

The genes are TRBV7-2 and TRBJ1-3; D is ambiguous. In germline, CDR1 is SGHTA, CDR2 FQGNSA. V lost 5 bases and J lost 1, with 12 bases in between. This CDR3 region has 15 residues. In nucleotides, the CDR3 is TGTGCCAGCAGCCCGCGACCGATATCTGGAAACACCATATATTTT. Translating gives CASSPRPISGNTIYF.

This rearrangement joins TRBV5-1 to TRBJ2-1; the match to TRBD1 covers 7 bases. Germline V gene data show CDR1 as SGHRS and CDR2 as YFSETQ. V trimming: 3 bases; J trimming: 5 bases; junction bases outside the gene matches: 8. The CDR3 is 15 amino acids. CDR3 DNA sequence: TGCGCCAGCAGCTGGGGAAGGGGGCCGGACAATGAGCAGTTCTTC. Protein: CASSWGRGPDNEQFF.

The genes are TRBV5-6 and TRBJ1-5; possibly TRBD1 for D (6 bases). Germline CDR1 reads SGHDT; CDR2 reads YYEEEE. V was cut by 0 bases and J by 13 bases, with 11 bases left in between. The CDR3 has 12 residues. The CDR3 loop is CASSLAQGEQHF. The CDR3 DNA is TGTGCCAGCAGCTTGGCACAGGGAGAACAGCATTTT.

The CDR3 sequence is CASIPIGGGTDTQYF. The CDR3 DNA sequence: TGTGCCAGCATTCCAATCGGGGGAGGAACAGATACGCAGTATTTT. This chain connects TRBV28 to TRBJ2-3; tentative D call: TRBD2 (6 bases). The V gene lost 7 bases and the J gene lost 3 bases, with 17 bases spanning the gap. Germline CDR1 MDHEN, CDR2 SYDVKM. This CDR3 comprises 15 residues. Full variable domain (rest looked up from reference TRBV28 and TRBJ2-3): DVKVTQSSRYLVKRTGEKVFLECVQDMDHENMFWYRQDPGLGLRLIYFSYDVKMKEKGDIPEGYSVSREKKERFSLILESASTNQTSMYLCASIPIGGGTDTQYFGPGTRLTVL.

The chain has TRBV7-7 and TRBJ1-2, with D tentatively TRBD1 (6 bases). This CDR3 spans 11 amino acids. Germline assignment: CDR1 SSHAT and CDR2 FNYEAQ (reference sequence). Trimming left V 8 bases short and J 6 bases short, with 10 bases between. CDR3 coding DNA: TGTGCCAGCGGACAGATTAATGGCTACACCTTC. Translating gives CASGQINGYTF. Combining the CDR3 with reference TRBV7-7 and TRBJ1-2 gives the whole variable domain GAGVSQSPRYKVTKRGQDVTLRCDPISSHATLYWYQQALGQGPEFLTYFNYEAQPDKSGLPSDRFSAERPEGSISTLTIQRTEQRDSAMYRCASGQINGYTFGSGTRLTVV.